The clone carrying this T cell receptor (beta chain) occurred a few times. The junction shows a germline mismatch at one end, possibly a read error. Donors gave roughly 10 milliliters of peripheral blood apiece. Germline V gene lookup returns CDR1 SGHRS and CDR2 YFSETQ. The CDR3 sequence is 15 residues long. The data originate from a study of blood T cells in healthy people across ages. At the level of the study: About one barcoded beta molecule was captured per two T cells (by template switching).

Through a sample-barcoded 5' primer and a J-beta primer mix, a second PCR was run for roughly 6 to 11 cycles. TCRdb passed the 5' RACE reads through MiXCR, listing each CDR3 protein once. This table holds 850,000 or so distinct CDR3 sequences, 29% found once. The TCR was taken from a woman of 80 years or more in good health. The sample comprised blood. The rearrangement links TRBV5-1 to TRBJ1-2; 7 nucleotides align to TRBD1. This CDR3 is CAGSSGTASLNGYTF. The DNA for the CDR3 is TGCGCCGGCAGCTCCGGGACAGCCTCCCTTAATGGCTACACCTTC.